The 4 T cell receptor beta chains below come from one sample, sequenced in a study of control samples from healthy donors and cancer patients. The repertoire was sequenced with immunoSEQ multiplex PCR; TCRdb's copy has only in-frame clones and lacks some. The sample includes roughly 30,000 clones, approximately 93% of them seen just once. Sequenced sample: PBMCs. Source of these receptors: a man in his forties or fifties with colorectal cancer.

The V and J genes are TRBV27 and TRBJ2-7; 8 nucleotides match TRBD1. The CDR3 has 15 amino acids. Per germline, CDR1 MNHEY and CDR2 SMNVEV (reference sequence). After removal of 5 bases from V and 7 bases from J, the junction contained 13 bases not matched to a gene. CDR3 coding DNA: TGTGCCAGCAGTCCCCAACCCGAAACAGGGGGTGAGCAGTACTTC. Translated, it gives CASSPQPETGGEQYF.

This chain links TRBV5-1 with TRBJ1-4, with D perhaps TRBD1 (5 bases). The length of the CDR3 is 14 residues. Germline assignment: CDR1 SGHRS and CDR2 YFSETQ. The V and J ends lost 0 bases and 2 bases respectively, with 5 bases between them. CDR3 loop: CASSLGGTNEKLFF. CDR3 nucleotide sequence: TGCGCCAGCAGCTTGGGGGGGACTAATGAAAAACTGTTTTTT.

This chain connects TRBV7-9 to TRBJ1-2; tentatively, D is TRBD1 (6 bases). Germline CDR1 reads SEHNR; CDR2 reads FQNEAQ (reference sequence). The CDR3 is made up of 15 amino acids. Trimming shortened V by 5 bases and J by 4 bases, and 17 bases separated the two germline ends. The CDR3 DNA follows: TGTGCCAGCAGCCTCATTACAGGGACCCTCTATGGCTACACCTTC. This encodes CASSLITGTLYGYTF.

This chain links TRBV9 with TRBJ2-2, with TRBD2 matching over 7 bases. V was pared by 4 bases and J by 1 base, with 7 bases of the junction left unmatched. From germline, CDR1 is SGDLS and CDR2 YYNGEE. CDR3 length: 16 residues. The CDR3 region has the DNA TGTGCCAGCAGCTCCCAGCGGGGCTTGAACACCGGGGAGCTGTTTTTT. This encodes CASSSQRGLNTGELFF.